The clone carrying this T cell receptor beta chain was counted only a few times. Its antigen is as yet unknown. The sample belongs to a study of cytomegalovirus exposure and HLA in healthy donors. Findings and limits, study-wide: Most observed TCR sequences were rare, whereas some public TCRs were detected in many donors. Three chains tied to CMV proved CMV antigen-specific in vitro. Rates of TCR association differed by HLA locus in a later analysis, with DRB1 highest and HLA-C lowest.

Trimming removed 4 bases from V and 6 bases from J, with 9 bases in between. Looked up from germline, CDR1 is MGHRA and CDR2 is YSYEKL. The CDR3 is 13 residues long. Primers: 60 Vbeta forward and 13 Jbeta reverse. The table came from immunoSEQ multiplex PCR; TCRdb's copy has only in-frame clones and leaves some out. The sample records 200,000 to 250,000 clones, 70% being singletons. Sequencing was done on a sample of PBMCs. The chain links TRBV4-1 to TRBJ2-2; D perhaps matches TRBD1 (5 bases). The clonotype comes from a man aged 40-50 years in good health and CMV-seropositive. The CDR3 DNA is TGCGCCAGCAGCCGCGGACACTCCGGGGAGCTGTTTTTT. Protein sequence: CASSRGHSGELFF.